These 23 T cell receptor beta chains were sequenced from one sample in a study of lymphopenia after photon versus proton radiotherapy. Repertoires were generated with immunoSEQ multiplex PCR, while TCRdb's copy carries only in-frame clones and drops some. The sample shows some 70,000 clones, over 80% of them seen only once. The sample was peripheral blood, taken from a patient treated with proton-based radiotherapy. The receptors were sampled from a man older than 75 with esophageal cancer.

V is TRBV11-1 and J is TRBJ1-2; D not certain. CDR1 and CDR2 from the germline V gene are SGHAT and FQDESV (reference sequence). Trimming removed 2 bases at V and 4 bases at J, with 11 bases between. This CDR3 comprises 14 residues. CDR3 DNA sequence: TGTGCCAGCAGCTTATCGGCCGGCCCCTATGGCTACACCTTC. This encodes CASSLSAGPYGYTF.

This chain uses TRBV6-1 with TRBJ1-2; D is unresolved. V shed 0 bases and J shed 8 bases, with 7 bases lying between them. Germline V lookup: CDR1 MNHNS, CDR2 SASEGT. The CDR3 is 12 residues long. The CDR3 protein is CASSEARGGYTF. CDR3 DNA: TGTGCCAGCAGTGAAGCGCGAGGGGGCTACACCTTC.

The chain has TRBV7-3 and TRBJ1-2, with 11 bases identical to TRBD1. CDR1 SGHTA and CDR2 FQGTGA come from the germline V gene. The CDR3 sequence is 14 residues long. V dropped 1 base and J dropped 7; count of bases not matched to a gene: 2. CDR3 protein: CASSLMGQGGGYTF. The CDR3 coding sequence is TGTGCCAGCAGCTTAATGGGACAGGGGGGTGGCTACACCTTC.

Concerning this clone itself: The germline gene is not matched at one end of the junction; a read error may be the cause. The V call is TRBV29-1, the J call TRBJ1-1; D unresolved. The germline V gene encodes CDR1 SQVTM and CDR2 ANQGSEA. This CDR3 has 14 residues. The CDR3 reads CNVEDPFMNTEAFF. As DNA, the CDR3 is TGCAACGTTGAAGATCCCTTCATGAACACTGAAGCTTTCTTT.

The V and J genes are TRBV29-1 and TRBJ2-3; D is unresolved. CDR1 and CDR2 (germline): SQVTM, ANQGSEA. The CDR3 is 13 amino acids. The germline V and J ends were trimmed by 3 bases and 0 bases, with 7 bases remaining between them. The CDR3 sequence: CSVEFSSTDTQYF. The CDR3 DNA is TGCAGCGTTGAGTTCTCTAGCACAGATACGCAGTATTTT.

The genes are TRBV27 and TRBJ2-1, with 9 positions matching TRBD2. The CDR3 runs 15 residues. Germline trimming cut 5 bases from V and 7 bases from J; bases unmatched to any gene: 9. Germline V gene data show CDR1 as MNHEY and CDR2 as SMNVEV (reference sequence). This CDR3 reads CASSLTSGLGNEQFF. The CDR3 DNA reads as TGTGCCAGCAGTCTAACTAGCGGGCTGGGGAATGAGCAGTTCTTC.

This chain connects TRBV20-1 to TRBJ2-5; no firm D call. Trimming removed 5 bases at V and 2 bases at J, with 6 bases between. Germline CDR1 DFQATT, CDR2 SNEGSKA (reference sequence). The CDR3 sequence is 11 residues long. The CDR3 reads CSAVTQETQYF. The CDR3 DNA is TGCAGTGCTGTAACGCAAGAGACCCAGTACTTC.

The chain links TRBV19 to TRBJ2-1, with 7 bases aligning to TRBD2. In germline, CDR1 is LNHDA, CDR2 SQIVND (reference sequence). This CDR3 is 14 amino acids long. V lost 3 bases to trimming and J lost 6 bases; unmatched junction nucleotides: 5. The CDR3 is CASSIRGSSNEQFF. In DNA, the CDR3 is TGTGCCAGTAGTATCCGCGGGAGTAGCAATGAGCAGTTCTTC. Filled out from reference TRBV19 and TRBJ2-1, the complete variable domain reads DGGITQSPKYLFRKEGQNVTLSCEQNLNHDAMYWYRQDPGQGLRLIYYSQIVNDFQKGDIAEGYSVSREKKESFPLTVTSAQKNPTAFYLCASSIRGSSNEQFFGPGTRLTVL.

The CDR3 loop is CASSSVNLGSPLHF. CDR3 nucleotide sequence: TGTGCCAGCAGTTCGGTCAACCTAGGTTCACCCCTCCACTTT. The V call is TRBV27, the J call TRBJ1-6; D is undetermined. V was cut by 4 bases and J by 9 bases, with 13 bases left in between. CDR1 MNHEY and CDR2 SMNVEV come from the germline V gene (reference sequence). The CDR3 has 14 residues.

The gene calls are TRBV7-2 and TRBJ2-1; no clear D gene. CDR3 length: 10 amino acids. Germline lookup yields CDR1 SGHTA and CDR2 FQGNSA. The ends were cut back, 5 bases at V and 12 bases at J, with 8 bases in the middle. This CDR3 is CASSPQRQFF. The DNA for the CDR3 is TGTGCCAGCAGCCCCCAGCGGCAGTTCTTC.

The genes are TRBV30 and TRBJ2-4; D may be TRBD2 (7 bases). Trimming left V 0 bases short and J 9 bases short, with 12 bases between. The CDR3 has 13 amino acids. CDR1 GTSNPN and CDR2 SVGIG come from the germline V gene (reference sequence). The CDR3 DNA reads as TGTGCCTGGAGTGTAACGGGGGGCAGCATTCAGTACTTC. Protein product: CAWSVTGGSIQYF.

This clone appeared once. The J gene is TRBJ2-5, the V gene TRBV7-6; D possibly corresponds to TRBD1 (6 bases). Germline V gene data show CDR1 as SGHVS and CDR2 as FNYEAQ. With 5 bases removed from V and 1 base from J, the gap between germline ends came to 14 bases. CDR3 size: 15 residues. The CDR3 sequence is CASSQGGHLQETQYF. CDR3 sequence (DNA): TGTGCCAGCAGCCAAGGGGGACATCTCCAAGAGACCCAGTACTTC.

This clone was found once. This chain uses TRBV6-5 with TRBJ2-7; a weak D match, TRBD1 (5 bases). V was clipped by 6 bases and J by 5 bases, with 14 bases between them. Germline-derived CDR1 and CDR2 are MNHEY and SVGAGI. The CDR3 is 13 residues long. For the CDR3, the DNA is TGTGCCAGCAGACTATCCAGGGATAACGAGCAGTACTTC. Protein: CASRLSRDNEQYF.

The chain couples TRBV30 to TRBJ2-1, with 12 bases fitting TRBD2. Germline V gene sequence: CDR1 GTSNPN, CDR2 SVGIG (reference sequence). The CDR3 is 18 amino acids. Losses at the gene ends were 0 bases for V and 0 bases for J; bases not matched to a gene: 6. CDR3 loop: CAWSVIGTSGFSYNEQFF. DNA of the CDR3: TGTGCCTGGAGTGTTATCGGGACTAGCGGGTTCTCCTACAATGAGCAGTTCTTC.

This rearrangement joins TRBV5-1 to TRBJ2-1, with D uncertain. The CDR3 covers 17 residues. Germline values: CDR1 SGHRS, CDR2 YFSETQ. V dropped 3 bases and J dropped 0 bases, with 16 bases sitting between them. The CDR3 DNA is TGCGCCAGCAGCTCTCTACTTGGAGTAAGCTCCTACAATGAGCAGTTCTTC. It encodes CASSSLLGVSSYNEQFF.

J is TRBJ2-3 and V is TRBV18; perhaps TRBD1 as D (5 bases). Deletions cut 5 bases from V and 2 bases from J, with 14 bases between. Germline V gene lookup returns CDR1 KGHSH and CDR2 LQKENI. The CDR3 sequence is 15 residues long. CDR3: CASSIGADSTDTQYF. In DNA, the CDR3 is TGTGCCAGCTCAATTGGGGCAGACTCCACAGATACGCAGTATTTT.

In the case of this clone: One end of the junction is discordant with germline, which a read error may explain. The sample has other DNA sequences that encode this CDR3 too. The rearrangement joins TRBV4-1 to TRBJ2-3; D is possibly TRBD1 or TRBD2 (5 bases each). The CDR3 contains 12 residues. The germline CDR1 and CDR2 sequences are MGHRA and YSYEKL. The CDR3: CASSQGTGTQYF. The DNA of the CDR3 is TGTGCCAGCAGCCAAGGGACCGGTACGCAGTATTTT.

The rearrangement uses TRBV7-9 and TRBJ1-1; D is undetermined. Germline V lookup: CDR1 SEHNR, CDR2 FQNEAQ (reference sequence). V gave up 7 bases and J gave up 11 bases, with 14 bases separating them. This CDR3 is 11 amino acids long. The CDR3 loop is CASTLMIKAFF. The CDR3 DNA sequence: TGTGCCAGCACCCTTATGATAAAGGCTTTCTTT.

This chain links TRBV30 with TRBJ1-3, with 8 bases fitting TRBD1. CDR1 and CDR2 (germline): GTSNPN, SVGIG (reference sequence). V shed 7 bases, J shed 3 bases, and the junction held 2 bases outside the gene matches. The CDR3 has 12 residues. CDR3 protein: CASRGLGNTIYF. In DNA form, the CDR3 reads TGTGCCTCCAGGGGGCTTGGAAACACCATATATTTT.

The rearrangement uses TRBV29-1 and TRBJ1-5, with 9 bases aligning to TRBD1. The CDR3 is 14 residues long. J lost 5 bases, V lost 4 bases, and 6 bases had no gene match. Germline V lookup: CDR1 SQVTM, CDR2 ANQGSEA. The CDR3 bases are TGCAGCGTTGGACAGGGGGACCTCGATCAGCCCCAGCATTTT. Protein product: CSVGQGDLDQPQHF. Full variable domain (remainder filled in from reference TRBV29-1 and TRBJ1-5): SAVISQKPSRDICQRGTSLTIQCQVDSQVTMMFWYRQQPGQSLTLIATANQGSEATYESGFVIDKFPISRPNLTFSTLTVSNMSPEDSSIYLCSVGQGDLDQPQHFGDGTRLSIL.

This chain uses TRBV7-2 with TRBJ2-3; 9 bases are a match to TRBD2. The CDR3 sequence is 17 residues long. V shed 2 bases and J 4 bases; nucleotides not matched to a gene: 10. Germline CDR1 SGHTA, CDR2 FQGNSA. CDR3 bases: TGTGCCAGCAGCTTATTCGTAGCGGGAGAAGGGGCAGATACGCAGTATTTT. Protein sequence: CASSLFVAGEGADTQYF.

This sequence joins TRBV30 and TRBJ2-3; the match to TRBD2 covers 12 bases. V gave up 4 bases and J gave up 6 bases; unmatched junction bases: 5. The germline gives CDR1 GTSNPN, CDR2 SVGIG (reference sequence). This CDR3 comprises 14 residues. CDR3 coding DNA: TGTGCCTGGACGACTAGCGGGAGTGGGGATACGCAGTATTTT. Translated: CAWTTSGSGDTQYF.

Comments on this clone: The same CDR3 can be traced to other DNA sequences in this sample. The CDR3 sequence: CASSYLETQYF. CDR3 sequence (DNA): TGTGCCAGCAGTTACCTGGAGACCCAGTACTTC. This chain connects TRBV6-6 to TRBJ2-5, with D hard to call. Trimming pared 2 bases from V and 5 bases from J, leaving 3 bases between. The length of the CDR3 is 11 residues. Germline V gives CDR1 MNHNY, CDR2 SVGAGI (reference sequence).